These 8 T cell receptor beta chains were all obtained from the same sample, sequenced in a study of CD4 T cells in relation to SARS-CoV-2 and coronaviruses. Before the COVID-19 pandemic, during about 2010-2018, CD4+ T cells were taken from unexposed donors. The cells were cultured for 9 to 11 days before CD4+ T cells were isolated. Which antigens these TCRs recognize remains unknown. Sequencing was performed with immunoSEQ multiplex PCR; in TCRdb, only in-frame clones are kept and a portion is missing. The sample lists tens of thousands of clones; under 80% were seen once. Input material: CD4+ T cells from PBMCs, cultured in vitro. These receptors were taken from a human donor in good health.

V and J are TRBV28 and TRBJ2-7; 10 bases line up with TRBD2. Trimming took 10 bases from V and 7 from J; bases not matched to a gene: 10. Looked up from germline, CDR1 is MDHEN and CDR2 is SYDVKM. The CDR3 sequence is 13 residues long. In nucleotides, the CDR3 is TGTGCCACCCTAGCGGGGGAGCCGAATGAGCAGTACTTC. Its protein product is CATLAGEPNEQYF.

The chain recombines TRBV7-3 with TRBJ2-2, with D uncertain. The germline V and J ends were trimmed by 1 base and 0 bases, with 9 bases remaining between them. The CDR3 is 16 residues long. The V gene's germline CDR1 is SGHTA and CDR2 FQGTGA. Here the CDR3 DNA reads TGTGCCAGCAGCTTAAGATCCGGTTCGAACACCGGGGAGCTGTTTTTT. Protein: CASSLRSGSNTGELFF. The whole variable domain, remainder taken from reference TRBV7-3 and TRBJ2-2, is GAGVSQTPSNKVTEKGKYVELRCDPISGHTALYWYRQSLGQGPEFLIYFQGTGAADDSGLPNDRFFAVRPEGSVSTLKIQRTERGDSAVYLCASSLRSGSNTGELFFGEGSRLTVL.

The chain's CDR3 is CSVEGRGGDTQYF. The CDR3 coding sequence is TGCAGCGTTGAAGGCAGGGGGGGAGATACGCAGTATTTT. The chain links TRBV29-1 to TRBJ2-3; D tentatively reads TRBD1 or TRBD2 (7 bases each). The CDR3 has 13 amino acids. Trimming removed 1 base at V and 5 bases at J, with 10 bases between. Looked up from germline, CDR1 is SQVTM and CDR2 is ANQGSEA.

The chain recombines TRBV3-1 (or the pseudogene TRBV3-2) with TRBJ2-7; D uncertain. Germline CDR1 and CDR2: LGHDT and YNNKEL (reference sequence). There are 19 residues in the CDR3. Trimming took off 0 bases at V and 3 bases at J, with 24 bases between the two ends. In DNA form, the CDR3 reads TGTGCCAGCAGCCAAGAACGGGCGGCGGATGGCCCCCAGGTCTACGAGCAGTACTTC. This gives the protein CASSQERAADGPQVYEQYF.

The sample holds a few counts of this clone. The chain recombines TRBV6-2 or TRBV6-3 with TRBJ1-6; D is unclear. Trimming removed 5 bases at V and 10 bases at J, with 9 bases between. Germline CDR1 MNHEY, CDR2 SVGEGT. The CDR3 spans 12 residues. CDR3 nucleotides: TGTGCCAGCAGTCGAACAGAGTCACCCCTCCACTTT. Its translation: CASSRTESPLHF.

The chain links TRBV5-8 to TRBJ2-5; a possible D gene is TRBD2 (6 bases). Germline V gene sequence: CDR1 SGHTS, CDR2 YDEGEE. This CDR3 is built from 14 residues. Trimming took off 0 bases at V and 5 bases at J, with 11 bases between the two ends. The CDR3 region has the DNA TGTGCCAGCAGCTTGGCCGCGGGGTCGGAGACCCAGTACTTC. Translated, it gives CASSLAAGSETQYF.

This sequence joins TRBV28 and TRBJ2-3; perhaps TRBD2 as D (6 bases). Germline CDR1 MDHEN, CDR2 SYDVKM. The length of the CDR3 is 13 residues. The V end was cut by 10 bases, the J end by 1 base, with 12 bases between. CDR3 region: CATVRGGTDTQYF. The CDR3 bases are TGTGCCACCGTCCGCGGGGGCACAGATACGCAGTATTTT.

The CDR3: CASSLRPFVAGVTYEQYF. The CDR3 DNA reads as TGTGCCAGCAGCTTACGCCCGTTTGTGGCGGGAGTTACCTACGAGCAGTACTTC. This chain joins TRBV7-8 and TRBJ2-7; 7 bases are shared with TRBD2. CDR3 length: 18 amino acids. In germline, CDR1 is SGHVS, CDR2 FQNEAQ. The V and J ends lost 2 bases and 2 bases, in that order; junction bases with no gene match: 15.